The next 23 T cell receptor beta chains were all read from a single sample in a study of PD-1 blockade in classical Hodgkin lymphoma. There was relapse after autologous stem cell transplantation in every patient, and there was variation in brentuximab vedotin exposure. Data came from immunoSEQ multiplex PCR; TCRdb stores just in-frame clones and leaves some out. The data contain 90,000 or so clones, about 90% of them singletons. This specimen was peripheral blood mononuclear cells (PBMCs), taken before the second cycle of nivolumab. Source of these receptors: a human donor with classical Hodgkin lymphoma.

The CDR3 region has the DNA TGTGCCAGCAGCTCGGGACAGATGAACACTGAAGCTTTCTTT. Protein sequence: CASSSGQMNTEAFF. This chain links TRBV6-5 with TRBJ1-1; 7 bases fit TRBD1. The CDR3 covers 14 residues. The germline V gene encodes CDR1 MNHEY and CDR2 SVGAGI. Unmatched junction bases numbered 4, after V lost 6 bases and J lost 0 bases.

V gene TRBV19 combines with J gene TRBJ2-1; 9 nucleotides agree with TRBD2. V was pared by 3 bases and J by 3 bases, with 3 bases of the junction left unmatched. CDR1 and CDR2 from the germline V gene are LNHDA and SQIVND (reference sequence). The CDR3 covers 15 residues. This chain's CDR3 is CASSISSGNYNEQFF. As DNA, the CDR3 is TGTGCCAGTAGTATTTCTAGCGGGAACTACAATGAGCAGTTCTTC.

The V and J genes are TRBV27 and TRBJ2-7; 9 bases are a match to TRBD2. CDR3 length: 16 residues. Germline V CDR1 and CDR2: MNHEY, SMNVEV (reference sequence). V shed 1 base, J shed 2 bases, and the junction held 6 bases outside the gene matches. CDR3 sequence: CASSLLSGRFPYEQYF. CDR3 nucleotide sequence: TGTGCCAGCAGTTTATTGAGCGGGAGGTTTCCCTACGAGCAGTACTTC.

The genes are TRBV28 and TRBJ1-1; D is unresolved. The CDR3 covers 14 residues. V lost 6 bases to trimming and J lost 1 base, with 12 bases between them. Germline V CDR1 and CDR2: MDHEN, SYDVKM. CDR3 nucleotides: TGTGCCAGCAGCTTAGTCCCTGGGAACACTGAAGCTTTCTTT. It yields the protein CASSLVPGNTEAFF.

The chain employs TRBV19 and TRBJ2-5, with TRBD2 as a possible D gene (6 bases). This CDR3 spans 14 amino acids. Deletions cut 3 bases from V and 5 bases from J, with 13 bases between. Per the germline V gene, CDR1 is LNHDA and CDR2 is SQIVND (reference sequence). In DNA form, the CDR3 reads TGTGCCAGTAGTATCTCGGATGGAGGGGAGACCCAGTACTTC. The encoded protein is CASSISDGGETQYF.

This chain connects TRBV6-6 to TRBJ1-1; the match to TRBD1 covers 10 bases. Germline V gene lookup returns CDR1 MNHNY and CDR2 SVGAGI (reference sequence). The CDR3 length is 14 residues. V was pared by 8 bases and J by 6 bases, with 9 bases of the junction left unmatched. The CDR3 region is CASGQPGQGSEAFF. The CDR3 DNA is TGTGCCAGCGGGCAGCCGGGACAGGGGTCTGAAGCTTTCTTT.

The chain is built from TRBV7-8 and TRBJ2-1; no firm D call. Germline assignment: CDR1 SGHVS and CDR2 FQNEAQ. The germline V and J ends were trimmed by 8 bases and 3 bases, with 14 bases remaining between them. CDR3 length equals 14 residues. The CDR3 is CASVPRENYNEQFF. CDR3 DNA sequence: TGTGCCAGCGTCCCTCGAGAGAACTACAATGAGCAGTTCTTC.

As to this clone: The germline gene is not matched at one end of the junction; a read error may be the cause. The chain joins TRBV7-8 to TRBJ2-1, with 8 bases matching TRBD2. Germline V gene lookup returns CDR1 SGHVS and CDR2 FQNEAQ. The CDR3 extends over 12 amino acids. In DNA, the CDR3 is TGTGCCAGCAGCTTATCAAGCGGGAGTAAGATCTTC. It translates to CASSLSSGSKIF.

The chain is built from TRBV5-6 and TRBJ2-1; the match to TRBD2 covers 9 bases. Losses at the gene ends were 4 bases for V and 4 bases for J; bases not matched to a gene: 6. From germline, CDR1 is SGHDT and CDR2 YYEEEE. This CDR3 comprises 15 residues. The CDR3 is CASSGAGGLYNEQFF. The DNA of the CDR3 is TGTGCCAGCAGCGGAGCGGGAGGTCTTTACAATGAGCAGTTCTTC.

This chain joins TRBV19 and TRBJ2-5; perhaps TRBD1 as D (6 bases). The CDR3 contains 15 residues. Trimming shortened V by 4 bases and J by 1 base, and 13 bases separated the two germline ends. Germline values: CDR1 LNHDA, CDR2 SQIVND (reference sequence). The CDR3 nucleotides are TGTGCCAGTAGTAGCAGGGGAAGGGGCCAAGAGACCCAGTACTTC. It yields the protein CASSSRGRGQETQYF.

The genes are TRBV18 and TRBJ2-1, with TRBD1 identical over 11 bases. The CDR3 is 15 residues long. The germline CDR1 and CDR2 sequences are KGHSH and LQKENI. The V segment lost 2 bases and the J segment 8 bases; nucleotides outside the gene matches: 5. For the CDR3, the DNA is TGTGCCAGCTCACCAAGGGACAGGGGGATCTATGAGCAGTTCTTC. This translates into CASSPRDRGIYEQFF.

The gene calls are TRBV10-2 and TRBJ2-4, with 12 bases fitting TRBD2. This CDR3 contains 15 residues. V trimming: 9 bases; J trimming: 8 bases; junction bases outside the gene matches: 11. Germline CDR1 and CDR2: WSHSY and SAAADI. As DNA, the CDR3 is TGCGCCAGGAGCGAGCGACTAGCGGGGGTGTACATTCAGTACTTC. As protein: CARSERLAGVYIQYF.

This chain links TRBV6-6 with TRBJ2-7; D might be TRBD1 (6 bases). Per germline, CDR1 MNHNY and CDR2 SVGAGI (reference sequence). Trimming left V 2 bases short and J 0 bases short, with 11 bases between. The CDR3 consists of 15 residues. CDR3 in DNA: TGTGCCAGCAGTTACGTGGGGGCCCGCTCCTACGAGCAGTACTTC. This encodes CASSYVGARSYEQYF.

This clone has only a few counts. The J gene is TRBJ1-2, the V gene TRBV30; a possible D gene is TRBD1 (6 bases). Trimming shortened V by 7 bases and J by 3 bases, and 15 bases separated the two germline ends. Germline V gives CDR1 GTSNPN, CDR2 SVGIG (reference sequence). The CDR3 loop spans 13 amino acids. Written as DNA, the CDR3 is TGTGCCTCCGCACGGGGGGCCCACTATGGCTACACCTTC. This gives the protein CASARGAHYGYTF.

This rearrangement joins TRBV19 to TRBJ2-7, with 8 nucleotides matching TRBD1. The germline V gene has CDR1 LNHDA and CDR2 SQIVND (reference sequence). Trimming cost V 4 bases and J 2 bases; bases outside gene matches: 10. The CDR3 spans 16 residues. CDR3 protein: CASSKPGQVTPYEQYF. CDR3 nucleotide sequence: TGTGCCAGTAGTAAACCGGGACAGGTGACACCCTACGAGCAGTACTTC.

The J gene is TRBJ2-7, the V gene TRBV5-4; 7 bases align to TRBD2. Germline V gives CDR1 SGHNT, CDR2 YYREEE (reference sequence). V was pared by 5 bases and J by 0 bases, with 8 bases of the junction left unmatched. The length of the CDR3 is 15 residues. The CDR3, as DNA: TGTGCCAGCAGTCCAGCGGGACGACGCTCCTACGAGCAGTACTTC. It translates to CASSPAGRRSYEQYF.

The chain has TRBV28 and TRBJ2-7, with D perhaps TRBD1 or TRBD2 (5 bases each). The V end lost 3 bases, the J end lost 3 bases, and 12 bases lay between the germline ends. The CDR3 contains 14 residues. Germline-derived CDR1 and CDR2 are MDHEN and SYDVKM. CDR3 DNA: TGTGCCAGCAGTTTCCCGGGAAGGGGCTACGAGCAGTACTTC. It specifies CASSFPGRGYEQYF.

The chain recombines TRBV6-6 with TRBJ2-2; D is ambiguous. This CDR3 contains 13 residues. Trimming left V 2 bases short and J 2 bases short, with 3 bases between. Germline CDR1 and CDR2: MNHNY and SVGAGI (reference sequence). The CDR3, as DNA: TGTGCCAGCAGTTACGACAACACCGGGGAGCTGTTTTTT. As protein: CASSYDNTGELFF.

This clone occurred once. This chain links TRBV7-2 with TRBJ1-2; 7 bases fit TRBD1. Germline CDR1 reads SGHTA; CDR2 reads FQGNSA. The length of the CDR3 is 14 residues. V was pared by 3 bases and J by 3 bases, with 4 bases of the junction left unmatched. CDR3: CASSFNRGDYGYTF. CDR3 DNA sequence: TGTGCCAGCAGCTTCAACAGGGGTGACTATGGCTACACCTTC.

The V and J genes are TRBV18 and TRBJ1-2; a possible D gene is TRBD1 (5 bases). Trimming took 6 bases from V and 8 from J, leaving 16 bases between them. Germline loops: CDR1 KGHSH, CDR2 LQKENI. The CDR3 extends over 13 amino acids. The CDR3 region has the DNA TGTGCCAGCTCGGAGGGACGACCGGGCGGCTACACCTTC. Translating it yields CASSEGRPGGYTF.

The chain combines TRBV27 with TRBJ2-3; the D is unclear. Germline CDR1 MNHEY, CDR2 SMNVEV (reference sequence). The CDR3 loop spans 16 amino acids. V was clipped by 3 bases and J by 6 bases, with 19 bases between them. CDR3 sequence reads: CASSLRLLVAGDTQYF. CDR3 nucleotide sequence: TGTGCCAGCAGTTTGAGGCTCTTAGTAGCCGGGGATACGCAGTATTTT.

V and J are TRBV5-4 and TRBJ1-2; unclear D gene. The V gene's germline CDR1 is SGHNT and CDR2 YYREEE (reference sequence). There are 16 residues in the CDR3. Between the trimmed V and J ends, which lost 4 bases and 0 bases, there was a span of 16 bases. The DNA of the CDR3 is TGTGCCAGCAGCCACCCCGATGGCGAAGCTAACTATGGCTACACCTTC. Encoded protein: CASSHPDGEANYGYTF.

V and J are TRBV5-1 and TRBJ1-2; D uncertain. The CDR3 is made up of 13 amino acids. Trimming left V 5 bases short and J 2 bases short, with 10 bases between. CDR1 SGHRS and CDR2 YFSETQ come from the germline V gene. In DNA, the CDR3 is TGCGCCAGCAGTCCCGACGGCAACTATGGCTACACCTTC. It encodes CASSPDGNYGYTF.